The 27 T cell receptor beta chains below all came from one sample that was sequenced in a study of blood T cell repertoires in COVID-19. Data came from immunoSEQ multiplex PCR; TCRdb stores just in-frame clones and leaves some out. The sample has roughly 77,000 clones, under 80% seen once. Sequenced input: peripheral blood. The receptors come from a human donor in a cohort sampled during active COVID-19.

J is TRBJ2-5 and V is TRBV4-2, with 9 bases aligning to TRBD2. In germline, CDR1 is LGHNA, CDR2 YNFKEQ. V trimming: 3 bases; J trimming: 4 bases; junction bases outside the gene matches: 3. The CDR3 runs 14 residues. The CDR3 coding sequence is TGTGCCAGCAGCCAGCAGGGACTAGCAGAGACCCAGTACTTC. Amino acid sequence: CASSQQGLAETQYF.

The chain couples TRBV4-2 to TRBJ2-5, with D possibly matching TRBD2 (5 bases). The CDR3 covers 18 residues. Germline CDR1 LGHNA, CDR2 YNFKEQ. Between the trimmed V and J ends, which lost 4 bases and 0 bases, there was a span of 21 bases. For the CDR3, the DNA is TGTGCCAGCAGCCCCCGGGCCTCCGGGAACGGGTACCAAGAGACCCAGTACTTC. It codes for CASSPRASGNGYQETQYF.

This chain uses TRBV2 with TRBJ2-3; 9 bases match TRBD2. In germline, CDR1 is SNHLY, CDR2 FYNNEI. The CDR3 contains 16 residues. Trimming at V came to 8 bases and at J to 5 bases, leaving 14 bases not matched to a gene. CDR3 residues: CASSPGDSGGVDTQYF. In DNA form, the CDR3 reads TGTGCCAGCTCCCCCGGGGATAGCGGGGGAGTAGATACGCAGTATTTT. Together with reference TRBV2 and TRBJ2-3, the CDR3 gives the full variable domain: EPEVTQTPSHQVTQMGQEVILRCVPISNHLYFYWYRQILGQKVEFLVSFYNNEISEKSEIFDDQFSVERPDGSNFTLKIRSTKLEDSAMYFCASSPGDSGGVDTQYFGPGTRLTVL.

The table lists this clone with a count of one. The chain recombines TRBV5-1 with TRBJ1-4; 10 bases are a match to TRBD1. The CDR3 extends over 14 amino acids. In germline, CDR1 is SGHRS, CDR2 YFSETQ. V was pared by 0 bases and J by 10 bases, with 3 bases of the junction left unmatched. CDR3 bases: TGCGCCAGCAGCTTGGGGGACAGGGGTGGAAAACTGTTTTTT. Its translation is CASSLGDRGGKLFF.

The CDR3 DNA reads as TGTGCCAGCAGCTTAGGAGGCGGGCCCCTGGGCAATGAAAAACTGTTTTTT. It codes for CASSLGGGPLGNEKLFF. The chain joins TRBV11-2 to TRBJ1-4, with unresolved D. The CDR3 has 17 residues. The V end lost 1 base, the J end lost 5 bases, and 17 bases lay between the germline ends. Per germline, CDR1 SGHAT and CDR2 FQNNGV.

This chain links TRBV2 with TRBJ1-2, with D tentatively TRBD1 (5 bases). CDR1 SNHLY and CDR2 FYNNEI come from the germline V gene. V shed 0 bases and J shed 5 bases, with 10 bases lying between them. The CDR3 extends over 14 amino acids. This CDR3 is CASSEARTTYGYTF. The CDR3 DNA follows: TGTGCCAGCAGTGAAGCGCGGACAACTTATGGCTACACCTTC.

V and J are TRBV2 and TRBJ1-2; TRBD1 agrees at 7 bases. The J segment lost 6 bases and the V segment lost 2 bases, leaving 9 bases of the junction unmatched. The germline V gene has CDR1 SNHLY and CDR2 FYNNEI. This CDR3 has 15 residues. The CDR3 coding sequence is TGTGCCAGCAGTGAACAGGGGGACAACGTCAATGGCTACACCTTC. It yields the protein CASSEQGDNVNGYTF.

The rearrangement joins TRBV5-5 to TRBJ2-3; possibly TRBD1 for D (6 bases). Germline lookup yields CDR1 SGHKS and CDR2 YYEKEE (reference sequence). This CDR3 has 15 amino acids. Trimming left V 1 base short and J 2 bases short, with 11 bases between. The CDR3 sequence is CASSLLQGPTDTQYF. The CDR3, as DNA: TGTGCCAGCAGCTTGTTACAGGGACCCACAGATACGCAGTATTTT.

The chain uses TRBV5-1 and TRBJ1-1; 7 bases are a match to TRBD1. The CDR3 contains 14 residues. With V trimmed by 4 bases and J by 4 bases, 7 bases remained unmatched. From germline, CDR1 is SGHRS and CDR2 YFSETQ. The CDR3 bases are TGCGCCAGCAGCCATTGGACAGGCGGCACTGAAGCTTTCTTT. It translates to CASSHWTGGTEAFF. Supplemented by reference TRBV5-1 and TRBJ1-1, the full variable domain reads KAGVTQTPRYLIKTRGQQVTLSCSPISGHRSVSWYQQTPGQGLQFLFEYFSETQRNKGNFPGRFSGRQFSNSRSEMNVSTLELGDSALYLCASSHWTGGTEAFFGQGTRLTVV.

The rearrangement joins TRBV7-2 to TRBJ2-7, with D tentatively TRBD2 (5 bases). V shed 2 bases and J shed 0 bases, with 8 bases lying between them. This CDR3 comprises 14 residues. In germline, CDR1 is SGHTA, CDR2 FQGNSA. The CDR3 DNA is TGTGCCAGCAGCTTATCCCGGGACTCCTACGAGCAGTACTTC. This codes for CASSLSRDSYEQYF.

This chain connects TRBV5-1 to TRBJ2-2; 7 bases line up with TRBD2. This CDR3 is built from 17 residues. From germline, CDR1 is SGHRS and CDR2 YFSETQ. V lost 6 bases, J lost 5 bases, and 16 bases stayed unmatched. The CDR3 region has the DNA TGCGCCAGCACCCACCTTGTTGGCGGGGGAAGGACCGGGGAGCTGTTTTTT. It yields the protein CASTHLVGGGRTGELFF.

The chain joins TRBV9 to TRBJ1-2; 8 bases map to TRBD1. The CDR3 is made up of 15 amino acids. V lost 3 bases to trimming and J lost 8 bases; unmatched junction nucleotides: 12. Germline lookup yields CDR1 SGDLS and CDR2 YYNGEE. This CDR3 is CASSARQGLSRGYTF. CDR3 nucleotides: TGTGCCAGCAGCGCTCGACAGGGGTTGAGTAGGGGCTACACCTTC.

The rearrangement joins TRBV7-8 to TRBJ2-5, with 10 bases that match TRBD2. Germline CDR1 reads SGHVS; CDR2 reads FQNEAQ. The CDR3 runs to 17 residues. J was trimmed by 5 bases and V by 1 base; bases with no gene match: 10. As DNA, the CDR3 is TGTGCCAGCAGCTTAGTCCTTTTAGCGGGGGGAGGGGAGACCCAGTACTTC. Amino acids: CASSLVLLAGGGETQYF.

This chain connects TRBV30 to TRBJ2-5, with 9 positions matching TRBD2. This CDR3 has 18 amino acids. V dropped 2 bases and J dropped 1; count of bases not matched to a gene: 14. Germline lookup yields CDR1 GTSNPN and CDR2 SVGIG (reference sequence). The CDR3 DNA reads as TGTGCCTGGAGTCAGGCCAGGTCTAGCGGGGCACCCCAAGAGACCCAGTACTTC. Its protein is CAWSQARSSGAPQETQYF.

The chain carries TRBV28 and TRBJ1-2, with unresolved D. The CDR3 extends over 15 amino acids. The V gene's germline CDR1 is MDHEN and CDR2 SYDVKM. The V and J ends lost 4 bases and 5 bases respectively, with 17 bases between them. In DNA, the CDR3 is TGTGCCAGCAGTTCGCCCCGCGGGTCGGGGTATGGCTACACCTTC. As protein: CASSSPRGSGYGYTF.

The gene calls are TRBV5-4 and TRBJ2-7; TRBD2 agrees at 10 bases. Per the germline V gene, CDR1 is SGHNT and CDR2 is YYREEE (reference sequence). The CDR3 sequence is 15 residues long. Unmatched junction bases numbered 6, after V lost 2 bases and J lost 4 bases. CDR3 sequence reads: CASSFSGLAKYEQYF. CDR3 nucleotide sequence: TGTGCCAGCAGCTTTTCGGGACTAGCGAAGTACGAGCAGTACTTC. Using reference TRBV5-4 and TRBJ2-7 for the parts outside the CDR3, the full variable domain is ETGVTQSPTHLIKTRGQQVTLRCSSQSGHNTVSWYQQALGQGPQFIFQYYREEENGRGNFPPRFSGLQFPNYSSELNVNALELDDSALYLCASSFSGLAKYEQYFGPGTRLTVT.

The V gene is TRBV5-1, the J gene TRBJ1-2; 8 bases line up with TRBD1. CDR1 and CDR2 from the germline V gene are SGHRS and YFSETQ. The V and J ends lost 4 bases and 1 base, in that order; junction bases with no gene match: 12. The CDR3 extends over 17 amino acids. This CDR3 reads CASSRTGTGVINYGYTF. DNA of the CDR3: TGCGCCAGCAGCCGGACTGGGACAGGAGTTATTAACTATGGCTACACCTTC.

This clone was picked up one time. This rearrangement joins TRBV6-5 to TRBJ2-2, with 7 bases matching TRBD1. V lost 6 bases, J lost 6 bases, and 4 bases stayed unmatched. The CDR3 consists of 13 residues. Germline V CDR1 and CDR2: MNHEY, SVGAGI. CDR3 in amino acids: CASRQQGSGELFF. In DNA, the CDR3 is TGTGCCAGCAGGCAACAGGGGTCCGGGGAGCTGTTTTTT.

The CDR3 loop is CASSYTSGNTIYF. CDR3 coding DNA: TGTGCCAGCAGTTACACCTCTGGAAACACCATATATTTT. The chain recombines TRBV7-2 with TRBJ1-3; no reliable D call. The germline V gene encodes CDR1 SGHTA and CDR2 FQGNSA. The length of the CDR3 is 13 residues. Trimming pared 6 bases from V and 0 bases from J, leaving 6 bases between.

The CDR3 DNA sequence: TGTGCCAGCAGTAGGGACAAGACGAACACTGAAGCTTTCTTT. It specifies CASSRDKTNTEAFF. This sequence joins TRBV2 and TRBJ1-1; D perhaps matches TRBD1 (6 bases). This CDR3 comprises 14 residues. Per the germline V gene, CDR1 is SNHLY and CDR2 is FYNNEI. The V end lost 5 bases, the J end lost 1 base, and 11 bases lay between the germline ends.

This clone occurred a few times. The CDR3 sequence: CASSLQGASVSYEQYF. As DNA, the CDR3 is TGTGCCAGCAGCTTGCAGGGGGCTTCTGTTTCTTACGAGCAGTACTTC. The V call is TRBV7-2, the J call TRBJ2-7; 8 bases align to TRBD1. Germline-derived CDR1 and CDR2 are SGHTA and FQGNSA. The CDR3 covers 16 residues. The V and J ends lost 3 bases and 4 bases, in that order; junction bases with no gene match: 11.

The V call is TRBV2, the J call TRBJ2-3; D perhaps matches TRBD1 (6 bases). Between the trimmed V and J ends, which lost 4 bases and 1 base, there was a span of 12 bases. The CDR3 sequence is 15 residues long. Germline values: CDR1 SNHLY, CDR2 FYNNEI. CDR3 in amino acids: CASSGGRAGTDTQYF. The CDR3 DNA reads TGTGCCAGCAGTGGGGGGCGGGCCGGCACAGATACGCAGTATTTT.

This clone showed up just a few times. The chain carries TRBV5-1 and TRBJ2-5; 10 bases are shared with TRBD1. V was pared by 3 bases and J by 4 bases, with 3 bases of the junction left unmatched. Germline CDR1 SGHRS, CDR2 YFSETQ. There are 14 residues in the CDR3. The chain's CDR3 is CASSSGQGRETQYF. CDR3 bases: TGCGCCAGCAGCTCGGGACAGGGGAGAGAGACCCAGTACTTC.

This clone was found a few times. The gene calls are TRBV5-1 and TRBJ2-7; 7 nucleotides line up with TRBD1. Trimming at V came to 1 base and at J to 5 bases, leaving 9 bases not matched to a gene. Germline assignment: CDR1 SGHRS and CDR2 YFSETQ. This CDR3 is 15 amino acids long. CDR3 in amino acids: CASSLTRTGDDEQYF. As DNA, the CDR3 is TGCGCCAGCAGCTTGACTAGGACAGGCGACGACGAGCAGTACTTC.

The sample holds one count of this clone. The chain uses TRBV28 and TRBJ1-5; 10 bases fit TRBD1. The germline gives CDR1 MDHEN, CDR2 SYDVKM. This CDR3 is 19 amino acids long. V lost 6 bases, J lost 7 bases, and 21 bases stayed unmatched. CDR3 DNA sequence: TGTGCCAGCAGAAAAAAACGGACAGGGGTGGGACAGGGGTGGCAGCCCCAGCATTTT. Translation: CASRKKRTGVGQGWQPQHF.

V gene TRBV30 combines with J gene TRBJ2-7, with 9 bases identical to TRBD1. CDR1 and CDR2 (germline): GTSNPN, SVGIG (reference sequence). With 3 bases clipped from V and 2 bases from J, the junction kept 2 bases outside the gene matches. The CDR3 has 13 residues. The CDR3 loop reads CAWRTGGAYEQYF. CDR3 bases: TGTGCCTGGAGGACAGGGGGGGCCTACGAGCAGTACTTC.

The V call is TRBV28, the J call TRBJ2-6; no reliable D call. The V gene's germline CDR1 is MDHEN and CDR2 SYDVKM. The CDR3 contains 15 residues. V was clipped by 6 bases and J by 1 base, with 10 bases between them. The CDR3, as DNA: TGTGCCAGCAGCCTTGCAGGATCTGGGGCCAACGTCCTGACTTTC. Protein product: CASSLAGSGANVLTF.